This T cell receptor (beta chain) stems from a study of T cell clones after liver transplantation. Study-level background: A pre-transplant mixed lymphocyte reaction with TCRbeta sequencing defined graft-donor-reactive clones followed in post-transplant blood. Timepoints were pre-transplant, pre-withdrawal, and after withdrawal was completed or failed. Findings and limits, study-wide: Rather than being deleted, graft donor-reactive T cells may have moved into the graft.

Per the germline V gene, CDR1 is MDHEN and CDR2 is SYDVKM. This CDR3 is 14 amino acids long. V was cut by 5 bases and J by 4 bases, with 13 bases left in between. In regard to this clone: Its antigen is unknown.

The data were produced by immunoSEQ multiplex PCR, yet TCRdb's version contains in-frame clones alone and is incomplete. Among tens of thousands of clones listed, over 85% were seen once. Sample: CD8+ T cells from blood, taken approximately 27 months after liver transplant. The chain combines TRBV28 with TRBJ2-3; weak D call: TRBD2 (7 bases). This clonotype originated in a human patient who received a liver transplant. Some of the T cells may derive from the graft donor. CDR3 amino acids: CASSGGGPADTQYF. The CDR3 bases are TGTGCCAGCAGTGGGGGGGGGCCCGCAGATACGCAGTATTTT.